One and the same sample provided the 18 T cell receptor beta chains below, sequenced in a study of identical twins. TCRdb processed the 5' RACE reads anew with MiXCR; each CDR3 protein has one entry. The repertoire holds 700,000 to 950,000 distinct CDR3 sequences, 10% to 15% seen once, with around 1.5% in the top ten. Separately, the same data were catalogued under a study of yellow fever vaccine responses in identical twins.

Material: PBMCs. These TCRs come from a woman aged 18-29 years in good health.

The chain employs TRBV2 and TRBJ2-1; D unresolved. V was clipped by 11 bases and J by 6 bases, with 5 bases between them. The CDR3 totals 9 residues. From germline, CDR1 is SNHLY and CDR2 FYNNEI. The CDR3 protein is CAASNEQFF. CDR3 nucleotide sequence: TGTGCCGCGAGCAATGAGCAGTTCTTC.

The V gene is TRBV2, the J gene TRBJ1-1, with 10 bases that match TRBD1. J was trimmed by 5 bases and V by 10 bases; bases with no gene match: 13. The CDR3 loop spans 15 amino acids. Germline V gene lookup returns CDR1 SNHLY and CDR2 FYNNEI. The DNA for the CDR3 is TGTGCCACCACCGGACAGGGGGGAAGAATTACTGAAGCTTTCTTT. Amino acids: CATTGQGGRITEAFF.

The J gene is TRBJ2-5, the V gene TRBV5-4; D ambiguous. Germline V gives CDR1 SGHNT, CDR2 YYREEE (reference sequence). This CDR3 comprises 13 residues. V lost 1 base, J lost 3 bases, and 7 bases lay in between. Here the CDR3 reads CASSLSLEETQYF. The CDR3 nucleotides are TGTGCCAGCAGCTTGTCTCTAGAAGAGACCCAGTACTTC.

This clonotype was seen a few times. The chain uses TRBV29-1 and TRBJ2-7, with D possibly matching TRBD2 (5 bases). V lost 2 bases to trimming and J lost 0 bases, with 11 bases between them. CDR1 is SQVTM, CDR2 ANQGSEA, per germline. This CDR3 has 14 amino acids. CDR3: CSVEKASSSYEQYF. The CDR3 region has the DNA TGCAGCGTTGAAAAGGCTAGCAGCTCCTACGAGCAGTACTTC.

This clonotype appeared a few times. The rearrangement links TRBV6-5 to TRBJ1-4, with D unresolved. In germline, CDR1 is MNHEY, CDR2 SVGAGI. The V end was cut by 0 bases, the J end by 4 bases, with 12 bases between. The length of the CDR3 is 16 residues. CDR3 region: CASSYSHDDYNEKLFF. DNA of the CDR3: TGTGCCAGCAGTTACTCCCACGACGATTATAATGAAAAACTGTTTTTT.

This clonotype was seen more than once but under ten times. This chain joins TRBV12-3 or TRBV12-4 and TRBJ1-2; D may be TRBD1 (5 bases). This CDR3 has 15 residues. The germline V and J ends were trimmed by 4 bases and 0 bases, with 12 bases remaining between them. The CDR3 sequence is CASSSRSGTNYGYTF. CDR3 in DNA: TGTGCCAGCAGTTCTCGTTCAGGGACTAACTATGGCTACACCTTC.

This rearrangement joins TRBV6-1 to TRBJ1-1; D remains unclear. Germline V gives CDR1 MNHNS, CDR2 SASEGT. V dropped 2 bases and J dropped 4 bases, with 5 bases sitting between them. The CDR3 is 12 amino acids. The CDR3 DNA follows: TGTGCCAGCAGTGAATACGGCACTGAAGCTTTCTTT. Translated: CASSEYGTEAFF.

This clonotype was seen a few times. This chain joins TRBV7-9 and TRBJ1-2; no firm D call. Trimming removed 2 bases at V and 4 bases at J, with 14 bases between. CDR1 SEHNR and CDR2 FQNEAQ come from the germline V gene (reference sequence). This CDR3 is 15 amino acids long. CDR3 DNA: TGTGCCAGCAGCTTAACGGCAGGCGAGGTCTATGGCTACACCTTC. It yields the protein CASSLTAGEVYGYTF.

There are a few counts of this clonotype. The chain is built from TRBV14 and TRBJ2-1, with 10 bases fitting TRBD1. The CDR3 runs 16 residues. V gave up 4 bases and J gave up 2 bases; unmatched junction bases: 5. Germline lookup yields CDR1 SGHDN and CDR2 FVKESK. CDR3 amino acids: CASSLTGGTTYNEQFF. Written as DNA, the CDR3 is TGTGCCAGCAGCCTGACAGGGGGCACCACCTACAATGAGCAGTTCTTC.

The chain uses TRBV28 and TRBJ2-5; tentative D call: TRBD1 (6 bases). The germline V gene encodes CDR1 MDHEN and CDR2 SYDVKM. There are 16 residues in the CDR3. V was shortened by 6 bases and J by 4 bases, with 21 bases between the two germline ends. The DNA for the CDR3 is TGTGCCAGCAGCCCCGGTCAGGGGCGAGATTTAGAGACCCAGTACTTC. Translated: CASSPGQGRDLETQYF.

The CDR3 DNA reads as TGTGCCAGCAGCTTACTGGAGCGGGGCTACAATGAGCAGTTCTTC. Its protein product is CASSLLERGYNEQFF. The chain recombines TRBV11-1 with TRBJ2-1, with TRBD2 matching 7 bases. V was clipped by 2 bases and J by 3 bases; unmatched bases: 4. The V gene's germline CDR1 is SGHAT and CDR2 FQDESV (reference sequence). The CDR3 is made up of 15 amino acids.

In this sample, this clonotype turned up a few times. This chain links TRBV5-1 with TRBJ1-1, with 12 bases that match TRBD1. CDR1 SGHRS and CDR2 YFSETQ come from the germline V gene. There are 16 residues in the CDR3. The junction had 5 bases not matched to a gene; V was cut back by 4 bases and J by 1 base. CDR3 DNA: TGCGCCAGCAGCCCGGGACAGGGGGCGGCGAACACTGAAGCTTTCTTT. The encoded protein is CASSPGQGAANTEAFF. The whole variable domain, filled in from reference TRBV5-1 and TRBJ1-1, reads KAGVTQTPRYLIKTRGQQVTLSCSPISGHRSVSWYQQTPGQGLQFLFEYFSETQRNKGNFPGRFSGRQFSNSRSEMNVSTLELGDSALYLCASSPGQGAANTEAFFGQGTRLTVV.

This clonotype was counted many times. The chain links TRBV6-1 to TRBJ1-1, with TRBD1 matching over 7 bases. The CDR3 is 14 residues long. Trimming cost V 6 bases and J 1 base; bases outside gene matches: 5. From germline, CDR1 is MNHNS and CDR2 SASEGT. The CDR3 protein is CASSPGGKNTEAFF. Written as DNA, the CDR3 is TGTGCCAGCAGCCCAGGGGGGAAGAACACTGAAGCTTTCTTT.

The sample holds many counts of this clonotype. The chain carries TRBV4-1 and TRBJ1-3; TRBD1 is a possible D gene (5 bases). V lost 0 bases to trimming and J lost 5 bases, with 8 bases between them. This CDR3 spans 14 amino acids. Germline loops: CDR1 MGHRA, CDR2 YSYEKL. This CDR3 reads CASSQEYRRNTIYF. The CDR3 coding sequence is TGCGCCAGCAGCCAAGAGTACAGGCGAAACACCATATATTTT.

V usage is TRBV10-3 and J usage is TRBJ1-5; 9 bases line up with TRBD1. CDR3 length equals 14 residues. Germline trimming cut 5 bases from V and 2 bases from J; bases unmatched to any gene: 1. Per germline, CDR1 ENHRY and CDR2 SYGVKD. CDR3 protein: CAISRDRGNQPQHF. The DNA of the CDR3 is TGTGCCATCAGTCGGGACAGGGGCAATCAGCCCCAGCATTTT.

This clonotype has a count of ten or more. The rearrangement links TRBV10-3 to TRBJ2-5; 7 bases fit TRBD2. Germline CDR1 reads ENHRY; CDR2 reads SYGVKD. The CDR3 is 14 residues long. The CDR3 DNA sequence: TGTGCGACAACGGCGCTAGCGGAGGGAGAGACCCAGTACTTC. Translated: CATTALAEGETQYF.

This clonotype was observed a handful of times. The V call is TRBV10-3, the J call TRBJ2-3; D assignment may be TRBD1 or TRBD2 (5 bases each). The ends were cut back, 4 bases at V and 4 bases at J, with 9 bases in the middle. The CDR3 loop spans 13 amino acids. Germline-derived CDR1 and CDR2 are ENHRY and SYGVKD. The CDR3 loop is CAISVVGADTQYF. CDR3 bases: TGTGCCATCAGTGTCGTGGGGGCAGATACGCAGTATTTT.

CDR3 protein: CASSYSGSSGANVLTF. CDR3 sequence (DNA): TGTGCCAGCAGTTACTCAGGGAGCTCTGGGGCCAACGTCCTGACTTTC. The chain carries TRBV6-2 or TRBV6-3 and TRBJ2-6, with D possibly matching TRBD2 (5 bases). The CDR3 has 16 residues. V was shortened by 0 bases and J by 0 bases, with 6 bases between the two germline ends. The germline CDR1 and CDR2 sequences are MNHEY and SVGEGT.